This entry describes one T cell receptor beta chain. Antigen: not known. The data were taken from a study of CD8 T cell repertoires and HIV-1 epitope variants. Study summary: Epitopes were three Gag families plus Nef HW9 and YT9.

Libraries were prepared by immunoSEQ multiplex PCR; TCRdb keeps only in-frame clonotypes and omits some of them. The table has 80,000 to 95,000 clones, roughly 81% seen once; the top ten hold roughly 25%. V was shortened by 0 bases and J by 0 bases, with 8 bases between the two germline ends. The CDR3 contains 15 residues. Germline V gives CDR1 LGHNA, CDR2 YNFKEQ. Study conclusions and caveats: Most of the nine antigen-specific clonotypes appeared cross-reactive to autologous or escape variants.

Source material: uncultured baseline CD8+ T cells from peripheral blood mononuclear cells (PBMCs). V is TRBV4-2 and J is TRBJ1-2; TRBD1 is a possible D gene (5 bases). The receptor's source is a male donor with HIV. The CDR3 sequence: CASSQDGASNYGYTF. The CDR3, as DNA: TGTGCCAGCAGCCAAGATGGGGCCTCTAACTATGGCTACACCTTC.